This TCR beta chain was recovered during a study of T cell responses to AZD1222 COVID-19 vaccine. Libraries were prepared by immunoSEQ multiplex PCR; TCRdb keeps only in-frame clonotypes and omits some of them. Of over 150,000 clones in the sample, 88% are singletons; the top ten hold more than 5.5%. In regard to this clone: Its antigen remains unknown.

Germline CDR1 is SGHRS and CDR2 is YFSETQ. V lost 3 bases to trimming and J lost 7 bases; unmatched junction nucleotides: 11. The CDR3 consists of 16 residues. Study-wide findings and caveats: Repertoires were collected only later (after the peak T cell response had occurred). Mapped onto spike, vaccine-associated CD4 TCRs spanned it and were dominant at 160-218 and 743-854. A mostly white British donor set with more females was recruited, and clonal diversity was possibly underestimated.

The sequenced sample was peripheral blood, obtained on day 0 of AZD1222 vaccination. The TCR comes from an adult in good health. The V call is TRBV5-1, the J call TRBJ2-7; 12 nucleotides line up with TRBD1. The CDR3 here is CASSSQPGQGAREQYF. CDR3 DNA: TGCGCCAGCAGCTCGCAACCGGGACAGGGGGCGCGGGAGCAGTACTTC.